Below, 21 T cell receptor beta chains from the same sample are listed, as sequenced in a study of pediatric ulcerative colitis. The protocol was immunoSEQ multiplex PCR, while the TCRdb copy is restricted to in-frame clones and leaves out a portion. The sample carries roughly 60,000 clones, 87% recorded once. The source material was blood. These receptor sequences come from a boy younger than 18 who was a control in a study of pediatric ulcerative colitis.

This clone was counted only a few times. The genes are TRBV11-2 and TRBJ1-5; no clear D gene. The ends were cut back, 1 base at V and 2 bases at J, with 0 bases in the middle. Germline CDR1 reads SGHAT; CDR2 reads FQNNGV. The CDR3 length is 12 residues. CDR3 in DNA: TGTGCCAGCAGCTTAGGCAATCAGCCCCAGCATTTT. Residues: CASSLGNQPQHF.

This sequence joins TRBV18 and TRBJ1-1; 7 bases are shared with TRBD1. The CDR3 length is 15 residues. The V and J ends lost 6 bases and 1 base, in that order; junction bases with no gene match: 8. The germline V gene encodes CDR1 KGHSH and CDR2 LQKENI. Here the CDR3 reads CASSQPGGENTEAFF. The CDR3 DNA follows: TGTGCCAGCTCCCAACCAGGGGGGGAGAACACTGAAGCTTTCTTT.

CDR3 region: CASSLPGQGPYEQYF. The CDR3, as DNA: TGTGCCAGCAGTCTTCCGGGACAGGGACCCTACGAGCAGTACTTC. The chain combines TRBV6-1 with TRBJ2-7; 9 bases align to TRBD1. Unmatched junction bases numbered 7, after V lost 5 bases and J lost 2 bases. This CDR3 is 15 amino acids long. Germline CDR1 MNHNS, CDR2 SASEGT.

The chain recombines TRBV5-5 with TRBJ1-1, with a weak D call TRBD1 (5 bases). The CDR3 has 14 residues. Trimming left V 0 bases short and J 5 bases short, with 11 bases between. CDR1 and CDR2 from the germline V gene are SGHKS and YYEKEE (reference sequence). Here the CDR3 reads CASSLVGVGTEAFF. CDR3 coding DNA: TGTGCCAGCAGCTTGGTAGGGGTAGGAACTGAAGCTTTCTTT.

The chain combines TRBV4-1 with TRBJ2-5, with D maybe TRBD2 (7 bases). CDR1 is MGHRA, CDR2 YSYEKL, per germline. The CDR3 contains 15 residues. V was clipped by 6 bases and J by 4 bases, with 18 bases between them. In DNA, the CDR3 is TGCGCCAGCAGTGACCTGGGGGGGCGGACAGAGACCCAGTACTTC. This gives the protein CASSDLGGRTETQYF.

The V call is TRBV5-1, the J call TRBJ2-1; D might be TRBD1 (6 bases). V was cut by 0 bases and J by 2 bases, with 12 bases left in between. The germline CDR1 and CDR2 sequences are SGHRS and YFSETQ. The CDR3 extends over 16 amino acids. The CDR3 region is CASSLALTGTYNEQFF. CDR3 DNA sequence: TGCGCCAGCAGCTTGGCCCTGACAGGCACCTACAATGAGCAGTTCTTC. Based on the CDR3 plus reference TRBV5-1 and TRBJ2-1, the full variable domain is KAGVTQTPRYLIKTRGQQVTLSCSPISGHRSVSWYQQTPGQGLQFLFEYFSETQRNKGNFPGRFSGRQFSNSRSEMNVSTLELGDSALYLCASSLALTGTYNEQFFGPGTRLTVL.

The CDR3 loop is CASSLDLGGDTEAFF. The DNA of the CDR3 is TGCGCCAGCAGCTTGGATCTGGGTGGAGACACTGAAGCTTTCTTT. V gene TRBV5-1 combines with J gene TRBJ1-1; no clear D gene. This CDR3 has 15 amino acids. Germline assignment: CDR1 SGHRS and CDR2 YFSETQ. Trimming stripped 0 bases from V and 3 bases from J, with 12 bases between.

The gene calls are TRBV6-5 and TRBJ1-2; no firm D call. V was clipped by 5 bases and J by 0 bases, with 13 bases between them. Germline loops: CDR1 MNHEY, CDR2 SVGAGI. The length of the CDR3 is 15 residues. CDR3 DNA sequence: TGTGCCAGCAGTCTCACCCCGGGCTCTAACTATGGCTACACCTTC. Protein: CASSLTPGSNYGYTF.

J is TRBJ2-6 and V is TRBV9, with D uncertain. Trimming left V 4 bases short and J 0 bases short, with 11 bases between. Germline V gene data show CDR1 as SGDLS and CDR2 as YYNGEE. This CDR3 spans 16 amino acids. CDR3 bases: TGTGCCAGCAGCTCTAGGACGGCCTCTGGGGCCAACGTCCTGACTTTC. Translated, it gives CASSSRTASGANVLTF. Full variable domain (outside the CDR3, taken from reference TRBV9 and TRBJ2-6): DSGVTQTPKHLITATGQRVTLRCSPRSGDLSVYWYQQSLDQGLQFLIQYYNGEERAKGNILERFSAQQFPDLHSELNLSSLELGDSALYFCASSSRTASGANVLTFGAGSRLTVL.

The rearrangement joins TRBV30 to TRBJ1-2, with a possible D match to TRBD1 (5 bases). V dropped 5 bases and J dropped 6 bases, with 16 bases sitting between them. The CDR3 totals 13 residues. Looked up from germline, CDR1 is GTSNPN and CDR2 is SVGIG (reference sequence). The CDR3 protein is CAWGHPTSDGYTF. The CDR3 nucleotides read TGTGCCTGGGGACACCCGACCTCGGATGGCTACACCTTC.

V gene TRBV15 combines with J gene TRBJ2-7, with D possibly TRBD2 on 6 matching bases. Trimming removed 0 bases at V and 0 bases at J, with 9 bases between. There are 15 residues in the CDR3. In germline, CDR1 is LNHNV, CDR2 YYDKDF (reference sequence). CDR3 in DNA: TGTGCCACCAGCAGAGACGCGGGAAGCTCCTACGAGCAGTACTTC. Protein sequence: CATSRDAGSSYEQYF.

V is TRBV28 and J is TRBJ2-5; a weak D match, TRBD1 (6 bases). The CDR3 sequence is 19 residues long. With 1 base removed from V and 1 base from J, the gap between germline ends came to 22 bases. Germline V gene sequence: CDR1 MDHEN, CDR2 SYDVKM. CDR3 region: CASSLSFVLGRGVQETQYF. DNA for the CDR3: TGTGCCAGCAGTTTATCATTTGTTCTGGGCAGGGGAGTCCAAGAGACCCAGTACTTC.

This sequence joins TRBV27 and TRBJ1-6, with D perhaps TRBD1 (5 bases). From germline, CDR1 is MNHEY and CDR2 SMNVEV (reference sequence). This CDR3 has 19 amino acids. The V end was cut by 5 bases, the J end by 3 bases, with 23 bases between. The CDR3 DNA sequence: TGTGCCAGCAGTGGAAGCACCCAGGGTAGGGCGTACTATAATTCACCCCTCCACTTT. As protein: CASSGSTQGRAYYNSPLHF.

The chain links TRBV9 to TRBJ2-2; perhaps D is TRBD1 or TRBD2 (6 bases each). This CDR3 region has 17 residues. Germline V gene data show CDR1 as SGDLS and CDR2 as YYNGEE. Trimming cost V 0 bases and J 4 bases, with 16 bases left between them. In DNA, the CDR3 is TGTGCCAGCAGCGTAGACCCCACGGGGGCAGGCACCGGGGAGCTGTTTTTT. Its protein product is CASSVDPTGAGTGELFF.

The rearrangement links TRBV4-3 to TRBJ1-2; D is uncertain. V was pared by 0 bases and J by 6 bases, with 23 bases between. The germline CDR1 and CDR2 sequences are LGHNA and YSLEER. The CDR3 consists of 18 residues. CDR3 nucleotides: TGCGCCAGCAGCCAAGAGGCCCCCCCTAGCCCCTTAATGGATGGCTACACCTTC. As protein: CASSQEAPPSPLMDGYTF.

This chain uses TRBV4-3 with TRBJ1-4; unclear D gene. The CDR3 has 14 amino acids. V was shortened by 0 bases and J by 5 bases, with 7 bases between the two germline ends. The germline V gene has CDR1 LGHNA and CDR2 YSLEER. CDR3 in amino acids: CASSQEYRNEKLFF. For the CDR3, the DNA is TGCGCCAGCAGCCAAGAGTACAGAAATGAAAAACTGTTTTTT.

A single count supports this clone. This chain joins TRBV10-3 and TRBJ2-1; no reliable D call. Germline CDR1 ENHRY, CDR2 SYGVKD. CDR3 size: 14 residues. V was pared by 5 bases and J by 0 bases, with 8 bases between. CDR3 bases: TGTGCCATCAGTCAGGACCCCTCCTACAATGAGCAGTTCTTC. Amino acid sequence: CAISQDPSYNEQFF.

V is TRBV7-3 and J is TRBJ2-1; 12 bases match TRBD2. Germline V gene data show CDR1 as SGHTA and CDR2 as FQGTGA. V gave up 5 bases and J gave up 9 bases; unmatched junction bases: 8. This CDR3 is 15 amino acids long. The CDR3 region is CASSRLAGDHGEQFF. CDR3 sequence (DNA): TGTGCCAGCAGCCGACTAGCGGGAGATCACGGTGAGCAGTTCTTC.

The genes are TRBV4-2 and TRBJ1-4; 7 positions agree with TRBD1. This CDR3 spans 14 amino acids. V was pared by 4 bases and J by 8 bases, with 7 bases of the junction left unmatched. Per germline, CDR1 LGHNA and CDR2 YNFKEQ. The CDR3 here is CASSPEGAGEKLFF. The CDR3 DNA is TGTGCCAGCAGCCCCGAGGGGGCAGGAGAAAAACTGTTTTTT.

The chain is built from TRBV5-1 and TRBJ1-1; no definite D call. Germline V gene lookup returns CDR1 SGHRS and CDR2 YFSETQ. The CDR3 has 15 amino acids. V dropped 0 bases and J dropped 2 bases, with 11 bases sitting between them. This CDR3 is CASSLDQRGNTEAFF. As DNA, the CDR3 is TGCGCCAGCAGCTTGGACCAACGTGGAAACACTGAAGCTTTCTTT.

The sample holds one count of this clone. The chain recombines TRBV6-6 with TRBJ2-7; D unresolved. Germline V lookup: CDR1 MNHNY, CDR2 SVGAGI (reference sequence). The CDR3 contains 12 residues. Between the trimmed V and J ends, which lost 5 bases and 1 base, there was a span of 6 bases. The CDR3 reads CASSPGSYEQYF. The CDR3, as DNA: TGTGCCAGCAGTCCAGGATCCTACGAGCAGTACTTC.